A selection of T cell receptor beta chains follows, all from one sample in a study of siplizumab effects on memory and regulatory T cells. Profiled with immunoSEQ multiplex PCR; TCRdb holds only in-frame clones, not every one. There are about 87,000 clones in the sample; roughly 89% occur only once, and under 2% lies in the top ten. The sequencing input was Tregs sorted from blood. The receptors derive from a human donor in good health. Both conserved end residues are part of each CDR3. The order of the fields is J gene, V gene, clone size, D gene, CDR3 DNA, CDR3 protein. A D gene is named only where the DNA matches it firmly. Size is stated for part of the rows, as once, few or many counts, or as a class when the clone is expanded.

j_gene: TRBJ1-5
v_gene: TRBV6-1
abundance: -
d_gene: -
CDR3nt: TGTGCCAGCAGTGCCATGGGGGGCCGGAATCAGCCCCAGCATTTT
CDR3aa: CASSAMGGRNQPQHF

j_gene: TRBJ1-1
v_gene: TRBV7-6
abundance: few
d_gene: TRBD1
CDR3nt: TGTGCCAGCAGCCCCGACAGGGGGAGTTTCACTGAAGCTTTCTTT
CDR3aa: CASSPDRGSFTEAFF

j_gene: TRBJ1-2
v_gene: TRBV6-5
abundance: -
d_gene: -
CDR3nt: TGTGCCAGCAGATCAACTAGCTATGGCTACACCTTC
CDR3aa: CASRSTSYGYTF

j_gene: TRBJ2-7
v_gene: TRBV7-6
abundance: -
d_gene: TRBD1
CDR3nt: TGTGCCAGCAGCCTACACCCACCGGGACAGGGGGCAGCCGAGCAGTACTTC
CDR3aa: CASSLHPPGQGAAEQYF

j_gene: TRBJ2-7
v_gene: TRBV11-2
abundance: -
d_gene: TRBD2
CDR3nt: TGTGCCAGCAGCTTAGAACTGGGGAGGGGTGACGAGCAGTACTTC
CDR3aa: CASSLELGRGDEQYF

j_gene: TRBJ1-1
v_gene: TRBV5-1
abundance: -
d_gene: -
CDR3nt: TGCGCCAGCAGACAGAACACTGAAGCTTTCTTT
CDR3aa: CASRQNTEAFF

j_gene: TRBJ1-2
v_gene: TRBV6-6
abundance: -
d_gene: -
CDR3nt: TGTGCCAGCAGTCCAATGGGGGGCGGCTCGGGCTATGGCTACACCTTC
CDR3aa: CASSPMGGGSGYGYTF

j_gene: TRBJ2-4
v_gene: TRBV11-3
abundance: -
d_gene: -
CDR3nt: TGTGCCAGCAGCTTAGAGTACAGCCGAAAAAACATTCAGTACTTC
CDR3aa: CASSLEYSRKNIQYF

j_gene: TRBJ1-2
v_gene: TRBV5-6
abundance: -
d_gene: -
CDR3nt: TGTGCCAGCAGCTTCGGACCCGGCTATGGCTACACCTTC
CDR3aa: CASSFGPGYGYTF

j_gene: TRBJ2-5
v_gene: TRBV7-2
abundance: -
d_gene: TRBD2
CDR3nt: TGTGCCAGCAGCTTAGTTTCAGCGGGAGCTAGGTCGACCCAGTACTTC
CDR3aa: CASSLVSAGARSTQYF

j_gene: TRBJ2-3
v_gene: TRBV5-6
abundance: -
d_gene: -
CDR3nt: TGTGCCAGCCTCAGGGGCGCAGATACGCAGTATTTT
CDR3aa: CASLRGADTQYF

j_gene: TRBJ2-6
v_gene: TRBV5-1
abundance: -
d_gene: -
CDR3nt: TGCGCCAGCACGGACACGGATGGCGGGGCCAACGTCCTGACTTTC
CDR3aa: CASTDTDGGANVLTF

j_gene: TRBJ1-1
v_gene: TRBV18
abundance: once
d_gene: TRBD1
CDR3nt: TGTGCCAGCTCACCACCGGGACAGGGGAGGAACACTGAAGCTTTCTTT
CDR3aa: CASSPPGQGRNTEAFF

j_gene: TRBJ2-1
v_gene: TRBV7-3
abundance: -
d_gene: TRBD1
CDR3nt: TGTGCCAGCAGCTCGGACAGGGGCCCCTACAATGAGCAGTTCTTC
CDR3aa: CASSSDRGPYNEQFF

j_gene: TRBJ2-3
v_gene: TRBV14
abundance: once
d_gene: -
CDR3nt: TGTGCCAGCAGCCAAACGGGGGTCAATCAAGATACGCAGTATTTT
CDR3aa: CASSQTGVNQDTQYF

j_gene: TRBJ2-3
v_gene: TRBV5-1
abundance: -
d_gene: -
CDR3nt: TGCGCCAGCAGCCCCAACACGTACACAGATACGCAGTATTTT
CDR3aa: CASSPNTYTDTQYF

j_gene: TRBJ1-6
v_gene: TRBV6-5
abundance: -
d_gene: TRBD1
CDR3nt: TGTGCCAGCAGACCGGGACAGGGACTTGTATCACCCCTCCACTTT
CDR3aa: CASRPGQGLVSPLHF

j_gene: TRBJ2-5
v_gene: TRBV18
abundance: -
d_gene: -
CDR3nt: TGTGCCAGCTCACCATCCGGGCAAGAGACCCAGTACTTC
CDR3aa: CASSPSGQETQYF